The subject of this entry is one TCR beta chain. Its antigen is still unknown. V was shortened by 2 bases and J by 1 base, with 15 bases between the two germline ends. The CDR3 sequence is 18 residues long. Germline values: CDR1 MNHEY, CDR2 SMNVEV (reference sequence). This specimen comes from a study of shared clonotypes between healthy human individuals. Study-level findings and limits: Enrolling few donors narrowed the genetic and exposure-history diversity that was represented. Blood was the sole source, and tissue repertoires probably differ. Compared with clonotypes that all four donors shared, non-shared clonotypes had lower generation probabilities.

Method: immunoSEQ multiplex PCR; TCRdb's copy keeps in-frame clones and lacks some. Found here are over 800,000 clones, approximately 92% of them singletons; the top ten hold approximately 25%. Positive CCR7 selection of CD45RO-negative cells yielded the naive CD8 cells, and terminally differentiated effector memory CD45RA+ cells were excluded. The rearrangement joins TRBV27 to TRBJ2-6; a weak D match, TRBD1 (5 bases). This sequence originates from a man aged 30 to 39 in good health. The sequenced sample consisted of naive CD8+ T cells sorted from blood. DNA of the CDR3: TGTGCCAGCAGTTTAATAAGTGGGGCAATATCTGGGGCCAACGTCCTGACTTTC. This encodes CASSLISGAISGANVLTF.